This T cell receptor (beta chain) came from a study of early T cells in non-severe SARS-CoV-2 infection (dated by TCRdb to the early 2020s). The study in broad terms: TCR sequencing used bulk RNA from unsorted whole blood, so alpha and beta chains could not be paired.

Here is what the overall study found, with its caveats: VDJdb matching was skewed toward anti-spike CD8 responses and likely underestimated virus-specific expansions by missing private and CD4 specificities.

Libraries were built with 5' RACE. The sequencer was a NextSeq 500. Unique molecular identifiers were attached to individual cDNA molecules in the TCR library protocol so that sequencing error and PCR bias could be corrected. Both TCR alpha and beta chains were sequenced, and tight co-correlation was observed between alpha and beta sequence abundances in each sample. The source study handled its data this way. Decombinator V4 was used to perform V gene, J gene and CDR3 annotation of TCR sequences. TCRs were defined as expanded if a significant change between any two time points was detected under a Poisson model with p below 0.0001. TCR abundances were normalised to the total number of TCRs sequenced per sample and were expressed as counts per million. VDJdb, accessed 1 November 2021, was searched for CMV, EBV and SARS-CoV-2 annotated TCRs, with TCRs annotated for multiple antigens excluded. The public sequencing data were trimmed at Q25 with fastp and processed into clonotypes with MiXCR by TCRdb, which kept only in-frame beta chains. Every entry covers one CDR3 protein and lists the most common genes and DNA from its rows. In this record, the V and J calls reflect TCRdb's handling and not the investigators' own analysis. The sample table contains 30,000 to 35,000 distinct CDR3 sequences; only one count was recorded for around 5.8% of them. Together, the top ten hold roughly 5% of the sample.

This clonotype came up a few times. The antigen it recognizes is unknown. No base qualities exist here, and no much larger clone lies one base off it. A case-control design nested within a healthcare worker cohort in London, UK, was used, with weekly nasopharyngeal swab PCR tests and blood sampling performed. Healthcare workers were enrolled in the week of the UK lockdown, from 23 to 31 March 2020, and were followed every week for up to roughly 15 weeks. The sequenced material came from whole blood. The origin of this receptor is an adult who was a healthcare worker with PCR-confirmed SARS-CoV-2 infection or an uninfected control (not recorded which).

CDR3 protein: CASSPGRPPDGYTF. The DNA sequence is as follows: TGTGCCAGCAGTCCGGGACGGCCTCCCGATGGCTACACCTTC. The V and J genes are TRBV27 and TRBJ1-2; the D gene is perhaps TRBD1, on 5 matching bases. V is shortened by 5 bases, J by 6 bases, and the region joining them spans 16 bases. The CDR3, from cysteine to phenylalanine, totals 14 residues. Kept here is only the CDR3 DNA, which spans 42 bases and is read in frame from base 1. Looking up the germline V gene (reference sequence) yields CDR1 MNHEY and CDR2 SMNVEV.